This entry is about one T cell receptor (beta chain). Its target is unknown. The assay was immunoSEQ multiplex PCR, and TCRdb's table has in-frame clones only and misses some. Here the sample spans 88,000 or so clones, 85% to 90% being singletons. The data belong to a study of graft-versus-host responses after intestinal transplantation. Background on the study: Those transplanted obtained multivisceral, liver-intestinal, or isolated intestinal grafts. Anti-thymocyte globulin induction was given to all recipients, followed by tacrolimus and steroids for 3 to 4 years. Study findings and constraints: Analysis identified GvH clones in recipient marrow, with some appearing first in ileum or blood. HvG clone declines early post-transplant were associated with peak circulating GvH levels.

Germline trimming cut 1 base from V and 16 bases from J; bases unmatched to any gene: 12. CDR3 length: 14 residues. Germline V lookup: CDR1 MNHNS, CDR2 SASEGT. This chain connects TRBV6-1 to TRBJ1-5, with 8 nucleotides matching TRBD1. This TCR was recovered from a human donor who received an intestinal transplant. This specimen was unstimulated CD4+ T cells sorted from spleen or lymph node cells, taken before intestinal transplant. CDR3 region: CASSEEGARTGTHF. CDR3 DNA sequence: TGTGCCAGCAGTGAAGAAGGAGCCCGGACAGGGACCCATTTT.